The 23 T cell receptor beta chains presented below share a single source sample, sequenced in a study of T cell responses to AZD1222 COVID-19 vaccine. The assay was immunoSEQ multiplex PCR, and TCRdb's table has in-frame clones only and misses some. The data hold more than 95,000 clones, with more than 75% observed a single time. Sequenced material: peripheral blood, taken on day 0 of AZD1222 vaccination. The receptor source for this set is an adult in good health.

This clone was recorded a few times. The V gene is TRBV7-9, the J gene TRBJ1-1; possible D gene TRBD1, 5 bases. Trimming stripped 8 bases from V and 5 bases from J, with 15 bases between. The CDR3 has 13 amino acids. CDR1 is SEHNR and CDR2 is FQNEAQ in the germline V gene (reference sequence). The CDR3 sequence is CASRERGGTEAFF. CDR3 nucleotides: TGTGCCAGCCGCGAACGGGGCGGAACTGAAGCTTTCTTT. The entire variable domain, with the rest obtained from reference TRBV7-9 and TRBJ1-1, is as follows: DTGVSQNPRHKITKRGQNVTFRCDPISEHNRLYWYRQTLGQGPEFLTYFQNEAQLEKSRLLSDRFSAERPKGSFSTLEIQRTEQGDSAMYLCASRERGGTEAFFGQGTRLTVV.

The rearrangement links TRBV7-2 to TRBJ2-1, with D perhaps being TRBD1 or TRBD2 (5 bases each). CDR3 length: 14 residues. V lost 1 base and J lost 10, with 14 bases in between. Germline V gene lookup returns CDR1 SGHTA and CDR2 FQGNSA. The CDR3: CASSLVTFRDEQFF. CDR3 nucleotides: TGTGCCAGCAGCTTAGTCACGTTCCGGGACGAGCAGTTCTTC.

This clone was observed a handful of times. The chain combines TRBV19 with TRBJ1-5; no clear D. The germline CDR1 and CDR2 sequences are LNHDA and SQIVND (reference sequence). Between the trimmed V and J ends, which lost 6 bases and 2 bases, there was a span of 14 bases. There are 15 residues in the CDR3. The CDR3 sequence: CASSPLLSRNQPQHF. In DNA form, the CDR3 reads TGTGCCAGTAGCCCCCTTCTCAGCCGCAATCAGCCCCAGCATTTT.

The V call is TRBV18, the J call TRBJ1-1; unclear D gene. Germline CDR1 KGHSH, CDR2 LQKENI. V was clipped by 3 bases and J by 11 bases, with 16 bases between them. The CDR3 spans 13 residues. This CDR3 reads CASSPGPRDAAFF. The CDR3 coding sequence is TGTGCCAGCTCACCTGGACCGAGGGATGCGGCTTTCTTT.

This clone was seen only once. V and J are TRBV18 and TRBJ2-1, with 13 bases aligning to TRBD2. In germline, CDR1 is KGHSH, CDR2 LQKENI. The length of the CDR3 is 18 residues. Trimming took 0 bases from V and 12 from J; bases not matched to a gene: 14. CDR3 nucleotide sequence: TGTGCCAGCTCACCACCTCCTTCGACTAGCGGGAGGATGAAGGGGCAGTTCTTC. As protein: CASSPPPSTSGRMKGQFF.

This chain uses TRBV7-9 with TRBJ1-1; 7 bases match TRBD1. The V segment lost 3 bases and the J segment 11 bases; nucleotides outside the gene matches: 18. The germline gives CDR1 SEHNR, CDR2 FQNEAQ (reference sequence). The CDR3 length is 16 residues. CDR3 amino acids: CASSLVGSGTVPAAFF. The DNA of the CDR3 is TGTGCCAGCAGCTTGGTGGGCTCCGGGACAGTTCCTGCGGCTTTCTTT.

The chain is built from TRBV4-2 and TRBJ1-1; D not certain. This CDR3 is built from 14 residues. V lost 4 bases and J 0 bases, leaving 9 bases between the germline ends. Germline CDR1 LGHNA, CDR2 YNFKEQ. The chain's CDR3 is CASSPEVMNTEAFF. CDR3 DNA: TGTGCCAGCAGCCCCGAAGTCATGAACACTGAAGCTTTCTTT.

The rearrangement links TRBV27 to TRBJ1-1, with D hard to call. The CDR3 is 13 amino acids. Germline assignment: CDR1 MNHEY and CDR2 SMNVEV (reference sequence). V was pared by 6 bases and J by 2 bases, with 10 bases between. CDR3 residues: CASRASVNTEAFF. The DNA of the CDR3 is TGTGCCAGCAGGGCCAGTGTCAACACTGAAGCTTTCTTT.

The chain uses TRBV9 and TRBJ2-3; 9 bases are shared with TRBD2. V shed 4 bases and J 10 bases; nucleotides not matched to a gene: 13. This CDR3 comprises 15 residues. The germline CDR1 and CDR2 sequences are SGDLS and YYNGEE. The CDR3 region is CASSPRTSVPSAQYF. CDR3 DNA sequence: TGTGCCAGCAGCCCACGGACTAGCGTACCCTCCGCGCAGTATTTT.

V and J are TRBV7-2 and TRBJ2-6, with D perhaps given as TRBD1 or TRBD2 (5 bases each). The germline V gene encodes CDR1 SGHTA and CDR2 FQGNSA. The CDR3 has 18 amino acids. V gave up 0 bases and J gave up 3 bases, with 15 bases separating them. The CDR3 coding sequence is TGTGCCAGCAGCTTAGCGGGACCGTCAACCTTTGGGGCCAACGTCCTGACTTTC. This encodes CASSLAGPSTFGANVLTF.

CDR3 DNA sequence: TGTGCCAGCAGTTACGCTGACCTAGCCAAAAACATTCAGTACTTC. Amino acids: CASSYADLAKNIQYF. The V gene is TRBV6-5, the J gene TRBJ2-4, with D hard to call. The CDR3 covers 15 residues. With 2 bases removed from V and 0 bases from J, the gap between germline ends came to 8 bases. Per germline, CDR1 MNHEY and CDR2 SVGAGI.

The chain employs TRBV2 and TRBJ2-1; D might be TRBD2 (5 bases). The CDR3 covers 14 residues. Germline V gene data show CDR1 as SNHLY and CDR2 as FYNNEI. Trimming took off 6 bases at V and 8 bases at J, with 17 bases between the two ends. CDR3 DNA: TGTGCCAGCAGGAAAGAGGGCCGGGTAGATGAGCAGTTCTTC. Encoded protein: CASRKEGRVDEQFF.

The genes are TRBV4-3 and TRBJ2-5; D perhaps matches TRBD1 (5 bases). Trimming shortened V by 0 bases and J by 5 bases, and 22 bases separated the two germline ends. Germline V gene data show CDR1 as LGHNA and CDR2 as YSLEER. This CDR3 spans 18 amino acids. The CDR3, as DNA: TGCGCCAGCAGCCAAGATTATCAGGCAGGGTTTGATGTGGAGACCCAGTACTTC. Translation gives CASSQDYQAGFDVETQYF.

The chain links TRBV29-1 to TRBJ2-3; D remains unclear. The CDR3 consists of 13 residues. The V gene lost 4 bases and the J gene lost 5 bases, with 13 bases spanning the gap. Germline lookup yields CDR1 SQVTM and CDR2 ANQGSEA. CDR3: CSVGIVDRDTQYF. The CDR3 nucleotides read TGCAGCGTTGGTATAGTAGACCGAGATACGCAGTATTTT.

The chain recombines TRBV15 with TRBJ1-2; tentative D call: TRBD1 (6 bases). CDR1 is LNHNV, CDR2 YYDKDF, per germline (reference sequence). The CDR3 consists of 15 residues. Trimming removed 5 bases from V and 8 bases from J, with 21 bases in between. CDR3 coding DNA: TGTGCCACCAGCGCTCAAAGGGGGTTGGTTGGCGGCTACACCTTC. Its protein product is CATSAQRGLVGGYTF.

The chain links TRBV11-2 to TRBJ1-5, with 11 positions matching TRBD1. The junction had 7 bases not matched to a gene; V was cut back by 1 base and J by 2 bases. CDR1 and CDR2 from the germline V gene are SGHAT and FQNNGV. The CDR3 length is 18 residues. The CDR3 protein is CASSLGTGGNWGNQPQHF. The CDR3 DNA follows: TGTGCCAGCAGCTTAGGGACAGGGGGCAATTGGGGCAATCAGCCCCAGCATTTT.

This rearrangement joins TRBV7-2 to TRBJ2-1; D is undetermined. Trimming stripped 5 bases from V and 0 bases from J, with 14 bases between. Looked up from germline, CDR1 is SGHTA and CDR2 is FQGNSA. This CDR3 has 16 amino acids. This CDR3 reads CASSPTGLNSYNEQFF. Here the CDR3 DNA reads TGTGCCAGCAGCCCCACGGGTTTAAACTCCTACAATGAGCAGTTCTTC.

As DNA, the CDR3 is TGTGCCAGCAGCTTCCAGGGGACAGGGCCTGATGAGCAGTTCTTC. It specifies CASSFQGTGPDEQFF. The V gene is TRBV7-2, the J gene TRBJ2-1, with 9 positions matching TRBD1. The CDR3 contains 15 residues. From germline, CDR1 is SGHTA and CDR2 FQGNSA. V lost 3 bases and J lost 8; bases outside the gene matches: 8.

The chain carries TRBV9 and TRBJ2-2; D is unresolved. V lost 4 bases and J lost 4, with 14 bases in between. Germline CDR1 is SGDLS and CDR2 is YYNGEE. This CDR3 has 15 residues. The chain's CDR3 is CASSPQPRSTGELFF. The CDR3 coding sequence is TGTGCCAGCAGCCCCCAGCCCCGGAGCACCGGGGAGCTGTTTTTT.

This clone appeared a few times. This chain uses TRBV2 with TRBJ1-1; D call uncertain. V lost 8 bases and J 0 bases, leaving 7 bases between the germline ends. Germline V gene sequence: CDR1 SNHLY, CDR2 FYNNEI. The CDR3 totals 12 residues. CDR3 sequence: CASHGLNTEAFF. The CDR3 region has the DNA TGTGCCAGCCACGGTCTGAACACTGAAGCTTTCTTT. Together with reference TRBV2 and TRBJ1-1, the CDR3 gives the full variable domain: EPEVTQTPSHQVTQMGQEVILRCVPISNHLYFYWYRQILGQKVEFLVSFYNNEISEKSEIFDDQFSVERPDGSNFTLKIRSTKLEDSAMYFCASHGLNTEAFFGQGTRLTVV.

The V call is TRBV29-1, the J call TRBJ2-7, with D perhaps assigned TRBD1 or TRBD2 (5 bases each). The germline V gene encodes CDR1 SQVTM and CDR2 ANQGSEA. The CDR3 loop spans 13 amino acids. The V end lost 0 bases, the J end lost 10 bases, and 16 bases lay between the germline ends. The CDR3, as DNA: TGCAGCGTTGAAGATCAAACTGGGGGTCGTCAGTACTTC. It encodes CSVEDQTGGRQYF.

CDR3 loop: CASSLGARGLGAKNIQYF. CDR3 bases: TGCGCCAGCAGCTTGGGGGCGCGGGGACTAGGAGCCAAAAACATTCAGTACTTC. This chain joins TRBV5-1 and TRBJ2-4; 8 bases match TRBD2. CDR1 SGHRS and CDR2 YFSETQ come from the germline V gene. CDR3 size: 18 residues. With V trimmed by 0 bases and J by 0 bases, 8 bases remained unmatched.

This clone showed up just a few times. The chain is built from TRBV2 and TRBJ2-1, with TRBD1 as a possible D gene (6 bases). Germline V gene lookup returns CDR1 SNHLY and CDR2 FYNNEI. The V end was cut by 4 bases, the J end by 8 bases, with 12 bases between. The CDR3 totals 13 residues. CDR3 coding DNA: TGTGCCAGCAGTGGGGGGCTAGGGGATGAGCAGTTCTTC. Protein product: CASSGGLGDEQFF.